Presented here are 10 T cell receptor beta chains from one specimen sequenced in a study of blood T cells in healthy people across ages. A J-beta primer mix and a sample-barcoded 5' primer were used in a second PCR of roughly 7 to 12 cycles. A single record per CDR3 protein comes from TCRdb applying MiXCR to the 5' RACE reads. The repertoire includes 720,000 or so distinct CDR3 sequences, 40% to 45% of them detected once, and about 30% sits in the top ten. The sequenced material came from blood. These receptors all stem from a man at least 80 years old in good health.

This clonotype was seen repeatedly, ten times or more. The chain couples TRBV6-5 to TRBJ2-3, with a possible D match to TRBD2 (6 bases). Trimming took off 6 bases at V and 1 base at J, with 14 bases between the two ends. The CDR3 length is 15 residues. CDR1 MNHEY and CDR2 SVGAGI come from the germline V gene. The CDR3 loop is CASRARDSRTDTQYF. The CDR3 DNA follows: TGTGCCAGCAGAGCTAGGGACTCCCGCACAGATACGCAGTATTTT.

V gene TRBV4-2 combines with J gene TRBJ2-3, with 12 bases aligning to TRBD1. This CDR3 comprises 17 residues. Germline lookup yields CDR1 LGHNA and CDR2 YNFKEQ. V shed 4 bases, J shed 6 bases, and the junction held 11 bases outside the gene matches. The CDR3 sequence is CASSPSGTGGLEDTQYF. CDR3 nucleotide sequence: TGTGCCAGCAGCCCCTCCGGGACAGGGGGCTTGGAGGATACGCAGTATTTT.

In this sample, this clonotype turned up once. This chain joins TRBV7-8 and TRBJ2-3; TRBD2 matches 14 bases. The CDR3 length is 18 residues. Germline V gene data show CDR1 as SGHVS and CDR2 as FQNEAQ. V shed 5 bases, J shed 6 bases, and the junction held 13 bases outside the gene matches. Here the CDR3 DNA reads TGTGCCAGCAGCCTGCAGACTAGCGGGAGGGCCGTAGGGGATACGCAGTATTTT. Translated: CASSLQTSGRAVGDTQYF.

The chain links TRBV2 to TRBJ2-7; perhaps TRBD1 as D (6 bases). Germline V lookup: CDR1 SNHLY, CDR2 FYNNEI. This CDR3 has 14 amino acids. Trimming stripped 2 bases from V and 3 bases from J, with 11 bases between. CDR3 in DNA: TGTGCCAGCAGTGAAACGGGACAACGCTACGAGCAGTACTTC. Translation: CASSETGQRYEQYF.

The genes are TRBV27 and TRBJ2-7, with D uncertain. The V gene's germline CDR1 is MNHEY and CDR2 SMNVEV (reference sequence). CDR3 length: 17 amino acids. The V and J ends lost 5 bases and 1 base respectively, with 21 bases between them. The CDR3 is CASSRPRQSGRSYEQYF. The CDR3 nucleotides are TGTGCCAGCAGTCGACCACGACAATCCGGACGGTCCTACGAGCAGTACTTC.

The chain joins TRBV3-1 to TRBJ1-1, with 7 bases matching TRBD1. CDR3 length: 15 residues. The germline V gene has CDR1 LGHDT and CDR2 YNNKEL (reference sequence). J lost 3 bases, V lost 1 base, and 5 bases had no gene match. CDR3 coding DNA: TGTGCCAGCAGCCAAGTTAAGGGGGCGTACACTGAAGCTTTCTTT. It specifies CASSQVKGAYTEAFF.

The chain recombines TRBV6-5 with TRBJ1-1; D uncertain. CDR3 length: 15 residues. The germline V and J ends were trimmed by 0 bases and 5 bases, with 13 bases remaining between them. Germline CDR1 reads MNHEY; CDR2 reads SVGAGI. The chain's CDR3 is CASSYSTSGWTEAFF. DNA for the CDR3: TGTGCCAGCAGTTACTCGACATCCGGATGGACTGAAGCTTTCTTT.

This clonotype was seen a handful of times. CDR3 region: CASSLTRPGQESYNSPLHF. In DNA, the CDR3 is TGTGCCAGCAGTTTAACCCGACCGGGACAGGAATCCTATAATTCACCCCTCCACTTT. The chain couples TRBV27 to TRBJ1-6; 8 positions match TRBD1. CDR3 length: 19 amino acids. Germline CDR1 reads MNHEY; CDR2 reads SMNVEV (reference sequence). J lost 1 base, V lost 2 bases, and 10 bases had no gene match.

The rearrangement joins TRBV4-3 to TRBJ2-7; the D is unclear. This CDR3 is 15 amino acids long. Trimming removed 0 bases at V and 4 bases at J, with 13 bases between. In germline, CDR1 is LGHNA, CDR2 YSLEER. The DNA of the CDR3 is TGCGCCAGCAGCCAAGATGAGACTTACCTGTACGAGCAGTACTTC. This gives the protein CASSQDETYLYEQYF.

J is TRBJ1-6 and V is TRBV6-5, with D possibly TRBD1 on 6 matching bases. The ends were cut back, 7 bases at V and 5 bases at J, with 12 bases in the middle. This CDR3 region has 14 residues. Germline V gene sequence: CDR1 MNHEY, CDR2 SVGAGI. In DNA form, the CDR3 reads TGTGCCAGCAAGGGCGGACAGAATAATTCACCCCTCCACTTT. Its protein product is CASKGGQNNSPLHF.